Reported below is one T cell receptor (beta chain). The sample is drawn from a study of T cell changes during pregnancy in multiple sclerosis. In germline, CDR1 is SGDLS, CDR2 YYNGEE. CDR3 length: 15 amino acids. V lost 1 base to trimming and J lost 5 bases; unmatched junction nucleotides: 8. Some clones are missing from TCRdb's copy, which holds only in-frame ones; the method was immunoSEQ multiplex PCR. This sample yields under 55,000 clones, of which 85% to 95% are seen a single time; around 0.74% belongs to the top ten. This chain uses TRBV9 with TRBJ2-5; 7 bases match TRBD2. The source of this sequence is a female donor with multiple sclerosis, enrolled in a pregnancy study. The starting material was CD4+ T cells from peripheral blood mononuclear cells, obtained in the third trimester of pregnancy. Here the CDR3 reads CASSVKGGEGETQYF. The CDR3 DNA reads TGTGCCAGCAGCGTAAAGGGCGGGGAGGGGGAGACCCAGTACTTC.